Following are 29 T cell receptor beta chains from one sample sequenced in a study of Ad26.COV2.S vaccination and SARS-CoV-2 variants. Only in-frame clones appear in the TCRdb table, and some are missing; sequencing was by immunoSEQ multiplex PCR. The data contain 500,000 or so clones, around 88% of them seen just once; the ten biggest clones take up around 13%. Noted treatment: approximately 18 received Ad26.COV2.S at low or high dose, single or two shots; 5 received placebo; per-sample allocation not given. The samples date from day 63 after the first vaccine or placebo injection. The material sequenced was peripheral blood, taken in a trial of Ad26.COV2.S vaccine versus placebo. The receptors were gathered from a person between 18 and 60 years old who received the Ad26.COV2.S COVID-19 vaccine or a placebo.

CDR3 coding DNA: TGTGCCAGCAGCGTAGGAGGTAGCAGTTGGGATACGCAGTATTTT. This gives the protein CASSVGGSSWDTQYF. The gene calls are TRBV9 and TRBJ2-3; no clear D. Trimming took off 0 bases at V and 6 bases at J, with 14 bases between the two ends. Germline CDR1 and CDR2: SGDLS and YYNGEE. The CDR3 runs to 15 residues.

The chain employs TRBV4-1 and TRBJ1-1, with a possible D match to TRBD1 (5 bases). Germline values: CDR1 MGHRA, CDR2 YSYEKL. CDR3 length: 14 residues. Trimming pared 0 bases from V and 6 bases from J, leaving 11 bases between. The CDR3 sequence is CASSQDSGGAEAFF. The CDR3 coding sequence is TGCGCCAGCAGCCAAGACAGTGGGGGGGCTGAAGCTTTCTTT.

Here the CDR3 DNA reads TGTGCCAGCGGACAGGGCCAAGAAAAACTGTTTTTT. The encoded protein is CASGQGQEKLFF. The gene calls are TRBV6-5 and TRBJ1-4, with TRBD1 matching 8 bases. Trimming at V came to 8 bases and at J to 8 bases, leaving 4 bases not matched to a gene. This CDR3 is 12 amino acids long. Germline V gene sequence: CDR1 MNHEY, CDR2 SVGAGI.

The CDR3 reads CASSSGLSNTF. DNA of the CDR3: TGTGCCAGCAGTTCTGGCCTGTCCAACACCTTC. The V and J genes are TRBV12-3 or TRBV12-4 and TRBJ1-2; D gene unclear. This CDR3 spans 11 amino acids. V lost 4 bases and J 12 bases, leaving 12 bases between the germline ends.

The chain recombines TRBV7-3 with TRBJ2-7, with a weak D call TRBD2 (5 bases). V lost 6 bases to trimming and J lost 3 bases, with 12 bases between them. The CDR3 totals 13 residues. Germline CDR1 reads SGHTA; CDR2 reads FQGTGA. The CDR3, as DNA: TGTGCCAGCAGTCGTAGCGCCGACTACGAGCAGTACTTC. Translation: CASSRSADYEQYF.

The rearrangement joins TRBV7-8 to TRBJ2-1, with TRBD2 matching over 8 bases. V lost 5 bases and J lost 10; bases outside the gene matches: 10. The germline V gene encodes CDR1 SGHVS and CDR2 FQNEAQ. The CDR3 is made up of 14 amino acids. The CDR3, as DNA: TGTGCCAGCAGCACTGGACTAGCCCCAGAGGAGCAGTTCTTC. It encodes CASSTGLAPEEQFF.

This clone was seen once. The chain combines TRBV9 with TRBJ2-4; 14 bases fit TRBD2. CDR3 size: 18 residues. Germline V gene sequence: CDR1 SGDLS, CDR2 YYNGEE. J was trimmed by 3 bases and V by 3 bases; bases with no gene match: 8. In DNA, the CDR3 is TGTGCCAGCAGCGGGGGACTAGCGGGAGTGGGCGGCAAAAACATTCAGTACTTC. This sequence encodes CASSGGLAGVGGKNIQYF.

V and J are TRBV10-3 and TRBJ2-3; 11 positions agree with TRBD2. Trimming cost V 7 bases and J 0 bases; bases outside gene matches: 6. Germline CDR1 and CDR2: ENHRY and SYGVKD. This CDR3 contains 16 residues. The CDR3 nucleotides are TGTGCCATCACCCGCGGGACTAGCGGTAGCACAGATACGCAGTATTTT. It specifies CAITRGTSGSTDTQYF.

This sequence joins TRBV10-3 and TRBJ1-3, with TRBD1 as a possible D gene (5 bases). Germline CDR1 reads ENHRY; CDR2 reads SYGVKD. V gave up 3 bases and J gave up 0 bases, with 6 bases separating them. The CDR3 sequence is 14 residues long. The CDR3 nucleotides are TGTGCCATCAGTGACGGGGGCTCTGGAAACACCATATATTTT. It codes for CAISDGGSGNTIYF.

This sequence joins TRBV6-6 and TRBJ2-2; a possible D gene is TRBD2 (6 bases). The V end was cut by 5 bases, the J end by 6 bases, with 10 bases between. This CDR3 contains 13 residues. Germline CDR1 reads MNHNY; CDR2 reads SVGAGI (reference sequence). CDR3 in DNA: TGTGCCAGCAGTCGGACTAATCCCGGGGAGCTGTTTTTT. Translation gives CASSRTNPGELFF.

The chain is built from TRBV5-1 and TRBJ2-7; 12 bases map to TRBD2. In germline, CDR1 is SGHRS, CDR2 YFSETQ. The CDR3 covers 15 residues. V shed 4 bases and J 1 base; nucleotides not matched to a gene: 3. CDR3 DNA sequence: TGCGCCAGCAGCCAGACTAGCGGGAGATCCTACGAGCAGTACTTC. Translation: CASSQTSGRSYEQYF.

This chain joins TRBV28 and TRBJ2-7; TRBD2 aligns across 8 bases. V lost 3 bases and J lost 3; bases outside the gene matches: 19. The CDR3 runs to 19 residues. Germline CDR1 is MDHEN and CDR2 is SYDVKM. The CDR3 nucleotides read TGTGCCAGCAGTTTTCCCAAGATAACAACGCGGGGGGTTGACTACGAGCAGTACTTC. Its translation is CASSFPKITTRGVDYEQYF.

The chain is built from TRBV27 and TRBJ2-3; weak D call: TRBD2 (5 bases). The CDR3 sequence is 11 residues long. Germline lookup yields CDR1 MNHEY and CDR2 SMNVEV (reference sequence). Trimming took off 6 bases at V and 9 bases at J, with 10 bases between the two ends. The CDR3 region has the DNA TGTGCCAGCAGGGCGGGCATGACGCAGTATTTT. Amino acid sequence: CASRAGMTQYF.

The genes are TRBV5-1 and TRBJ1-1, with D possibly being TRBD1 (5 bases). The V end was cut by 3 bases, the J end by 0 bases, with 9 bases between. Germline V lookup: CDR1 SGHRS, CDR2 YFSETQ. The length of the CDR3 is 14 residues. The CDR3 protein is CASSWGQVNTEAFF. CDR3 DNA: TGCGCCAGCAGCTGGGGCCAGGTGAACACTGAAGCTTTCTTT.

A single count supports this clone. V is TRBV28 and J is TRBJ1-6; D perhaps matches TRBD1 (6 bases). V lost 10 bases and J lost 0, with 25 bases in between. Germline assignment: CDR1 MDHEN and CDR2 SYDVKM. This CDR3 spans 19 amino acids. The DNA of the CDR3 is TGTGCCATCGCCCGGATTGGACAGCCTGGGAGCTCCTATAATTCACCCCTCCACTTT. This encodes CAIARIGQPGSSYNSPLHF.

The rearrangement links TRBV15 to TRBJ2-1; D might be TRBD2 (6 bases). The V and J ends lost 1 base and 2 bases respectively, with 15 bases between them. The CDR3 length is 17 residues. The germline CDR1 and CDR2 sequences are LNHNV and YYDKDF (reference sequence). CDR3 amino acids: CATSRAIGAGPYNEQFF. CDR3 nucleotides: TGTGCCACCAGCAGAGCGATAGGGGCGGGACCCTACAATGAGCAGTTCTTC.

The chain links TRBV5-4 to TRBJ1-1, with D perhaps TRBD1 (5 bases). Germline CDR1 SGHNT, CDR2 YYREEE (reference sequence). The CDR3 has 14 residues. Trimming cost V 4 bases and J 3 bases, with 13 bases left between them. In DNA, the CDR3 is TGTGCCAGCAGCGCGCCCTGGGGGGACACTGAAGCTTTCTTT. It translates to CASSAPWGDTEAFF.

CDR3 amino acids: CASSPGTSGRGAYEQYF. The CDR3 DNA reads as TGTGCCAGCAGCCCTGGGACTAGCGGGAGGGGGGCCTACGAGCAGTACTTC. The rearrangement joins TRBV7-8 to TRBJ2-7; TRBD2 agrees at 16 bases. CDR1 and CDR2 from the germline V gene are SGHVS and FQNEAQ. Trimming removed 5 bases from V and 2 bases from J; junction bases left unmatched: 6. CDR3 size: 17 residues. Looking up the rest from reference TRBV7-8 and TRBJ2-7 gives the full variable domain: GAGVSQSPRYKVAKRGQDVALRCDPISGHVSLFWYQQALGQGPEFLTYFQNEAQLDKSGLPSDRFFAERPEGSVSTLKIQRTQQEDSAVYLCASSPGTSGRGAYEQYFGPGTRLTVT.

This clone was counted a single time. This chain links TRBV3-1 (or the pseudogene TRBV3-2) with TRBJ2-7; unclear D gene. The CDR3 spans 17 residues. V was pared by 0 bases and J by 0 bases, with 15 bases between. Germline-derived CDR1 and CDR2 are LGHDT and YNNKEL (reference sequence). The CDR3 DNA reads as TGTGCCAGCAGCCAAGATCCGCCCATGCTATCCTCCTACGAGCAGTACTTC. Amino acid sequence: CASSQDPPMLSSYEQYF.

In DNA, the CDR3 is TGTGCCAGCAGCTCGCCGACAGGGAGCGTCACTGAAGCTTTCTTT. Translation gives CASSSPTGSVTEAFF. The chain recombines TRBV7-8 with TRBJ1-1; 7 bases align to TRBD1. V lost 4 bases to trimming and J lost 4 bases; unmatched junction nucleotides: 9. Germline-derived CDR1 and CDR2 are SGHVS and FQNEAQ. The CDR3 totals 15 residues.

This chain links TRBV28 with TRBJ1-5; D not certain. Trimming left V 2 bases short and J 11 bases short, with 13 bases between. CDR1 is MDHEN, CDR2 SYDVKM, per germline. This CDR3 contains 13 residues. CDR3 nucleotide sequence: TGTGCCAGCAGTTTACCCCTCCGGAGGGCCCAGCATTTT. Translated: CASSLPLRRAQHF. Complete variable domain (other parts from reference TRBV28 and TRBJ1-5): DVKVTQSSRYLVKRTGEKVFLECVQDMDHENMFWYRQDPGLGLRLIYFSYDVKMKEKGDIPEGYSVSREKKERFSLILESASTNQTSMYLCASSLPLRRAQHFGDGTRLSIL.

The gene calls are TRBV9 and TRBJ2-1, with TRBD2 matching over 7 bases. V lost 4 bases to trimming and J lost 7 bases; unmatched junction nucleotides: 11. Germline V gene sequence: CDR1 SGDLS, CDR2 YYNGEE. The CDR3 has 15 amino acids. The CDR3 DNA reads as TGTGCCAGCAGCCCCGTGGGCGGGAGTAGAAATGAGCAGTTCTTC. This encodes CASSPVGGSRNEQFF. The complete variable domain, with remaining parts taken from reference TRBV9 and TRBJ2-1, reads DSGVTQTPKHLITATGQRVTLRCSPRSGDLSVYWYQQSLDQGLQFLIQYYNGEERAKGNILERFSAQQFPDLHSELNLSSLELGDSALYFCASSPVGGSRNEQFFGPGTRLTVL.

J is TRBJ2-7 and V is TRBV7-2, with D perhaps TRBD1 or TRBD2 (5 bases each). The length of the CDR3 is 14 residues. V was clipped by 0 bases and J by 1 base, with 7 bases between them. The germline CDR1 and CDR2 sequences are SGHTA and FQGNSA. CDR3: CASSLARGSYEQYF. The CDR3 bases are TGTGCCAGCAGCTTAGCGAGGGGATCCTACGAGCAGTACTTC.

With respect to this clone: At one end, the junction sequence differs from germline, possibly due to a read error. The J gene is TRBJ2-1, the V gene TRBV4-2, with a tentative D call TRBD2 (6 bases). Germline CDR1 is LGHNA and CDR2 is YNFKEQ. CDR3 length equals 15 residues. The CDR3 nucleotides are TGTGCCAGCAGTCAAGCCGGGAGCTCCTACAATGAGCAGTTCTTC. Protein sequence: CASSQAGSSYNEQFF.

The chain links TRBV28 to TRBJ1-1; no clear D. The CDR3 extends over 14 amino acids. The V end was cut by 7 bases, the J end by 1 base, with 13 bases between. Germline-derived CDR1 and CDR2 are MDHEN and SYDVKM. The CDR3 protein is CASKTAARNTEAFF. The DNA for the CDR3 is TGTGCCAGCAAAACAGCAGCGCGGAACACTGAAGCTTTCTTT.

J is TRBJ2-3 and V is TRBV1; the table gives TRBD2 as D, unverified against the DNA. TRBV1 is given as a pseudogene. The CDR3 spans 16 residues. The chain's CDR3 is CTSSNGTSGSTDTQYF. In DNA, the CDR3 is TGCACCAGCAGCAATGGGACTAGCGGGAGTACAGATACGCAGTATTTT.

The CDR3, as DNA: TGTGCCAGCAGCGCGTTGACAGGGGGTCACTCTGGAAACACCATATATTTT. Translation gives CASSALTGGHSGNTIYF. The rearrangement joins TRBV11-2 to TRBJ1-3; 9 positions match TRBD1. V gave up 5 bases and J gave up 0 bases; unmatched junction bases: 8. CDR1 is SGHAT, CDR2 FQNNGV, per germline. This CDR3 region has 17 residues.

CDR3 bases: TGTGCCTGGATGGACGAGAACTATGGCTACACCTTC. It codes for CAWMDENYGYTF. The chain is built from TRBV30 and TRBJ1-2; D not resolved. V lost 4 bases to trimming and J lost 2 bases, with 8 bases between them. Germline lookup yields CDR1 GTSNPN and CDR2 SVGIG (reference sequence). CDR3 length equals 12 residues.

The CDR3 sequence is CSATEGHEAFF. The DNA for the CDR3 is TGCAGTGCTACAGAGGGTCATGAAGCTTTCTTT. The J gene is TRBJ1-1, the V gene TRBV20-1; unclear D gene. Germline V CDR1 and CDR2: DFQATT, SNEGSKA (reference sequence). The germline V and J ends were trimmed by 4 bases and 7 bases, with 10 bases remaining between them. This CDR3 spans 11 amino acids.